This T cell receptor (beta chain) is drawn from a study of neoadjuvant nivolumab and ipilimumab in lung cancer. Study-level points and caveats: TCR richness and clonality were higher in tumors than adjacent uninvolved lung.

The CDR3 is 17 amino acids. Germline V CDR1 and CDR2: SSHAT, FNYEAQ (reference sequence). V shed 1 base and J shed 4 bases, with 19 bases lying between them. With respect to this clone: Its specificity is not known.

Sequenced by immunoSEQ multiplex PCR; TCRdb stores in-frame clones only, minus some. The data contain tens of thousands of clones, 75% to 95% of them seen just once; the ten biggest clones take up approximately 5%. The material sequenced was peripheral blood, taken after neoadjuvant nivolumab, alone or with ipilimumab, at or shortly before surgery. The source of this sequence is an adult with non-small cell lung cancer. This rearrangement joins TRBV7-7 to TRBJ2-5; TRBD2 might be the D (5 bases). The chain's CDR3 is CASSLEGFGDERETQYF. The CDR3 region has the DNA TGTGCCAGCAGCTTAGAAGGATTCGGGGATGAAAGAGAGACCCAGTACTTC.